The next 27 T cell receptor beta chains were all read from a single sample in a study of T cell changes during pregnancy in multiple sclerosis. Sequencing was performed with immunoSEQ multiplex PCR; in TCRdb, only in-frame clones are kept and a portion is missing. Of fewer than 35,000 clones detected, 85% to 90% appear once; the ten largest clones hold under 0.75%. Sample: CD4+ T cells from peripheral blood mononuclear cells, taken in the third trimester of pregnancy. The receptors were gathered from a female donor in good health, enrolled as a control in a pregnancy study.

The V and J genes are TRBV6-1 and TRBJ2-3; 7 bases match TRBD1. V was pared by 9 bases and J by 2 bases, with 5 bases of the junction left unmatched. Germline CDR1 reads MNHNS; CDR2 reads SASEGT. The CDR3 extends over 13 amino acids. The CDR3 nucleotides read TGTGCCAGTCCCGGGACAGACACAGATACGCAGTATTTT. Its translation is CASPGTDTDTQYF.

The J gene is TRBJ2-3, the V gene TRBV11-2, with TRBD2 identical over 8 bases. Germline V CDR1 and CDR2: SGHAT, FQNNGV. CDR3 length equals 15 residues. The ends lost 6 bases at V and 2 bases at J; junction bases unmatched: 7. The CDR3 loop is CASRFTSGSTDTQYF. The CDR3 DNA follows: TGTGCCAGCAGATTCACTAGCGGTTCCACAGATACGCAGTATTTT.

The V call is TRBV5-3, the J call TRBJ2-1; D may be TRBD1 (6 bases). TRBV5-3 is noted as an ORF with a role that remains uncertain. Trimming shortened V by 1 base and J by 7 bases, and 12 bases separated the two germline ends. The CDR3 covers 14 residues. CDR3 loop: CARSLYRDGNEQFF. The CDR3 DNA follows: TGTGCCAGAAGCTTGTACAGGGACGGGAATGAGCAGTTCTTC.

The chain links TRBV19 to TRBJ1-1; 9 nucleotides agree with TRBD1. Trimming removed 5 bases from V and 7 bases from J; junction bases left unmatched: 5. Germline V CDR1 and CDR2: LNHDA, SQIVND (reference sequence). The CDR3 contains 13 residues. The CDR3 coding sequence is TGTGCCAGTAGTGGGACAGGGTTCGGTGAAGCTTTCTTT. Amino acid sequence: CASSGTGFGEAFF.

This clone was picked up a small number of times. CDR3 nucleotide sequence: TGTGCCTCACAGGGGAACACTGAAGCTTTCTTT. This encodes CASQGNTEAFF. The gene calls are TRBV7-9 and TRBJ1-1, with D possibly matching TRBD1 (6 bases). Germline V gene sequence: CDR1 SEHNR, CDR2 FQNEAQ (reference sequence). The CDR3 extends over 11 amino acids. Deletions cut 11 bases from V and 1 base from J, with 8 bases between.

This chain uses TRBV10-3 with TRBJ2-1; 10 bases map to TRBD1. V lost 2 bases, J lost 7 bases, and 5 bases stayed unmatched. The CDR3 extends over 15 amino acids. Looked up from germline, CDR1 is ENHRY and CDR2 is SYGVKD. The CDR3, as DNA: TGTGCCATCAGTGAGAGGGACAGGGGATTAAATGAGCAGTTCTTC. Protein product: CAISERDRGLNEQFF.

The V call is TRBV4-3, the J call TRBJ1-1, with D uncertain. CDR3 size: 11 residues. V dropped 1 base and J dropped 10 bases, with 7 bases sitting between them. Germline V gene sequence: CDR1 LGHNA, CDR2 YSLEER. The CDR3 spells CASSQGRRAFF. As DNA, the CDR3 is TGCGCCAGCAGCCAAGGCAGGCGAGCTTTCTTT.

The CDR3 DNA reads as TGTGCCAGCTCACCACGGACTGTACACGAGCAGTACTTC. Translated: CASSPRTVHEQYF. This sequence joins TRBV18 and TRBJ2-5, with D perhaps TRBD2 (5 bases). The last part of the DNA fits TRBJ2-7 better; the J call may be wrong. CDR1 and CDR2 from the germline V gene are KGHSH and LQKENI. The CDR3 extends over 13 amino acids.

This clone was observed a single time. This chain joins TRBV14 and TRBJ1-2, with D tentatively TRBD1 (6 bases). The CDR3 runs 15 residues. V lost 1 base and J 3 bases, leaving 12 bases between the germline ends. The V gene's germline CDR1 is SGHDN and CDR2 FVKESK. In DNA form, the CDR3 reads TGTGCCAGCAGCCAAGCGTTCCAGGGGCACTATGGCTACACCTTC. Amino acids: CASSQAFQGHYGYTF.

The V gene is TRBV25-1, the J gene TRBJ1-2; tentative D call: TRBD1 (5 bases). Trimming took off 2 bases at V and 7 bases at J, with 14 bases between the two ends. The germline V gene has CDR1 MGHDK and CDR2 SYGVNS. The CDR3 extends over 14 amino acids. The CDR3 reads CASSEMGGGRGYTF. CDR3 bases: TGTGCCAGCAGTGAAATGGGGGGGGGACGTGGCTACACCTTC.

The J gene is TRBJ2-1, the V gene TRBV7-2; 11 bases are shared with TRBD1. This CDR3 has 14 residues. The J segment lost 9 bases and the V segment lost 4 bases, leaving 5 bases of the junction unmatched. In germline, CDR1 is SGHTA, CDR2 FQGNSA. The CDR3 sequence is CASSSGQGGSEQFF. DNA for the CDR3: TGTGCCAGCAGCTCGGGACAGGGGGGGAGTGAGCAGTTCTTC. The entire variable domain, with the rest obtained from reference TRBV7-2 and TRBJ2-1, is as follows: GAGVSQSPSNKVTEKGKDVELRCDPISGHTALYWYRQSLGQGLEFLIYFQGNSAPDKSGLPSDRFSAERTGGSVSTLTIQRTQQEDSAVYLCASSSGQGGSEQFFGPGTRLTVL.

This sequence joins TRBV7-2 and TRBJ2-1; 14 nucleotides match TRBD2. This CDR3 is built from 15 residues. Germline V gene lookup returns CDR1 SGHTA and CDR2 FQGNSA. The ends lost 5 bases at V and 4 bases at J; junction bases unmatched: 1. This CDR3 reads CASSRTSGRYNEQFF. The DNA for the CDR3 is TGTGCCAGCAGCCGGACTAGCGGGAGGTACAATGAGCAGTTCTTC.

This chain links TRBV6-5 with TRBJ2-2; a weak D match, TRBD1 (5 bases). The CDR3 covers 14 residues. V lost 0 bases and J 4 bases, leaving 6 bases between the germline ends. Germline values: CDR1 MNHEY, CDR2 SVGAGI. The CDR3 reads CASSYSGVTGELFF. The DNA of the CDR3 is TGTGCCAGCAGTTACTCAGGGGTCACCGGGGAGCTGTTTTTT.

V is TRBV6-5 and J is TRBJ2-7, with 9 bases that match TRBD2. With V trimmed by 3 bases and J by 3 bases, 3 bases remained unmatched. The CDR3 sequence is 14 residues long. The germline gives CDR1 MNHEY, CDR2 SVGAGI. The CDR3 loop is CASSYAGGNYEQYF. CDR3 nucleotides: TGTGCCAGCAGTTATGCGGGAGGGAACTACGAGCAGTACTTC.

V is TRBV6-5 and J is TRBJ1-2; 7 nucleotides agree with TRBD1. The CDR3 consists of 16 residues. CDR1 is MNHEY and CDR2 is SVGAGI in the germline V gene. V shed 4 bases and J 2 bases; nucleotides not matched to a gene: 10. The chain's CDR3 is CASSWNTGAMNYGYTF. The CDR3, as DNA: TGTGCCAGCAGTTGGAATACAGGGGCGATGAACTATGGCTACACCTTC.

The chain carries TRBV10-3 and TRBJ1-2, with 7 bases aligning to TRBD1. Trimming at V came to 0 bases and at J to 4 bases, leaving 2 bases not matched to a gene. The CDR3 contains 14 residues. The germline gives CDR1 ENHRY, CDR2 SYGVKD. CDR3 residues: CAISESGQIYGYTF. As DNA, the CDR3 is TGTGCCATCAGTGAGTCGGGACAGATCTATGGCTACACCTTC.

The CDR3 coding sequence is TGTGCCAGCTCCCTGACAGGGGGTGCGGATACGCAGTATTTT. It is translated as CASSLTGGADTQYF. The chain has TRBV18 and TRBJ2-3; 9 bases match TRBD1. CDR1 and CDR2 (germline): KGHSH, LQKENI. V gave up 6 bases and J gave up 6 bases; unmatched junction bases: 7. CDR3 length: 14 amino acids.

The chain combines TRBV27 with TRBJ2-6; D unclear. Trimming shortened V by 2 bases and J by 0 bases, and 14 bases separated the two germline ends. The CDR3 has 18 amino acids. Germline V gene data show CDR1 as MNHEY and CDR2 as SMNVEV (reference sequence). This CDR3 reads CASSLRVFPGSGANVLTF. CDR3 coding DNA: TGTGCCAGCAGTTTACGGGTTTTCCCTGGCTCTGGGGCCAACGTCCTGACTTTC.

The V gene is TRBV30, the J gene TRBJ2-3; 7 bases are a match to TRBD2. After removal of 3 bases from V and 5 bases from J, the junction contained 8 bases not matched to a gene. CDR3 length: 14 residues. The germline gives CDR1 GTSNPN, CDR2 SVGIG (reference sequence). CDR3 protein: CAWRVGRGIDTQYF. The CDR3 bases are TGTGCCTGGAGGGTGGGGAGGGGTATAGATACGCAGTATTTT.

A remark on this clone: Sequence at one end of the junction differs from germline and may be a read error. This chain joins TRBV7-7 and TRBJ2-1; 7 nucleotides match TRBD2. The CDR3 is made up of 13 amino acids. Germline CDR1 is SSHAT and CDR2 is FNYEAQ (reference sequence). The CDR3 here is CASSAGENNEQFF. CDR3 nucleotide sequence: TGTGCTAGCAGCGCGGGGGAAAACAATGAGCAGTTCTTC.

This chain connects TRBV6-5 to TRBJ2-7; 8 bases line up with TRBD1. V lost 1 base, J lost 2 bases, and 7 bases stayed unmatched. The CDR3 consists of 16 residues. Germline V lookup: CDR1 MNHEY, CDR2 SVGAGI. The CDR3 bases are TGTGCCAGCAGTTACTTTTCGGGGACAGGTACCTACGAGCAGTACTTC. Residues: CASSYFSGTGTYEQYF.

This chain connects TRBV29-1 to TRBJ2-1; 9 positions agree with TRBD2. The CDR3 extends over 16 amino acids. Trimming at V came to 4 bases and at J to 5 bases, leaving 12 bases not matched to a gene. Germline V gives CDR1 SQVTM, CDR2 ANQGSEA. The CDR3 nucleotides read TGCAGCGTTGCGGGAGGGTGGCGGGAGGGTGACAATGAGCAGTTCTTC. Translation gives CSVAGGWREGDNEQFF.

This clone was seen a few times. The genes are TRBV2 and TRBJ2-1; TRBD2 matches 12 bases. J lost 6 bases, V lost 11 bases, and 8 bases had no gene match. The CDR3 is 14 amino acids. Looked up from germline, CDR1 is SNHLY and CDR2 is FYNNEI. The CDR3 region has the DNA TGTGCCGGCGCTAGCGGGGGGGCTTTCAATGAGCAGTTCTTC. This sequence encodes CAGASGGAFNEQFF. The whole variable domain, remainder taken from reference TRBV2 and TRBJ2-1, is EPEVTQTPSHQVTQMGQEVILRCVPISNHLYFYWYRQILGQKVEFLVSFYNNEISEKSEIFDDQFSVERPDGSNFTLKIRSTKLEDSAMYFCAGASGGAFNEQFFGPGTRLTVL.

The chain couples TRBV4-2 to TRBJ1-4; D is ambiguous. The CDR3 is 13 residues long. Germline loops: CDR1 LGHNA, CDR2 YNFKEQ. Deletions cut 1 base from V and 8 bases from J, with 8 bases between. The CDR3 DNA sequence: TGTGCCAGCAGCCAAGCGGGCGGGGAAAAACTGTTTTTT. It encodes CASSQAGGEKLFF.

The rearrangement uses TRBV19 and TRBJ2-7, with TRBD2 matching 8 bases. Looked up from germline, CDR1 is LNHDA and CDR2 is SQIVND (reference sequence). The CDR3 has 16 residues. Trimming cost V 5 bases and J 6 bases; bases outside gene matches: 15. The CDR3 coding sequence is TGTGCCAGTAGTGACCCCTCCGGGACTAGAGCCCTCGAGCAGTACTTC. Its translation: CASSDPSGTRALEQYF.

This clone was observed a few times. The chain joins TRBV30 to TRBJ1-1, with D unresolved. The V gene's germline CDR1 is GTSNPN and CDR2 SVGIG (reference sequence). The ends were cut back, 1 base at V and 3 bases at J, with 9 bases in the middle. There are 13 residues in the CDR3. In DNA form, the CDR3 reads TGTGCCTGGAGTGGCGTCATCCACACTGAAGCTTTCTTT. Protein product: CAWSGVIHTEAFF. Looking up the rest from reference TRBV30 and TRBJ1-1 gives the full variable domain: SQTIHQWPATLVQPVGSPLSLECTVEGTSNPNLYWYRQAAGRGLQLLFYSVGIGQISSEVPQNLSASRPQDRQFILSSKKLLLSDSGFYLCAWSGVIHTEAFFGQGTRLTVV.

The gene calls are TRBV19 and TRBJ1-2; TRBD1 might be the D (5 bases). Germline V gene data show CDR1 as LNHDA and CDR2 as SQIVND (reference sequence). This CDR3 comprises 10 residues. The V and J ends lost 9 bases and 7 bases respectively, with 9 bases between them. CDR3: CASQGFGYTF. In DNA, the CDR3 is TGTGCCAGCCAGGGTTTTGGCTACACCTTC.